This is a list of T cell receptor beta chains from one sample in a study of blood T cell repertoires in COVID-19. The table came from immunoSEQ multiplex PCR; TCRdb's copy has only in-frame clones and leaves some out. The sample contains about 200,000 clones, about 81% of which appear only once. Input material: peripheral blood. The receptor set was obtained from a woman in her 70s with COVID-19, enrolled during active disease. The CDR3 runs from the conserved cysteine through the conserved F or W. Each record gives: V gene, D gene, J gene, clone size, CDR3 protein, CDR3 DNA. The D gene is left open where the match is weak. Clone sizes are given selectively: once, few, many, or a class where the clone is expanded.

v_gene: TRBV30
d_gene: TRBD1
j_gene: TRBJ1-1
abundance: .
CDR3aa: CAWSTGVGVWEAFF
CDR3nt: TGTGCCTGGAGTACAGGGGTAGGGGTCTGGGAAGCTTTCTTT

v_gene: TRBV19
d_gene: .
j_gene: TRBJ2-1
abundance: .
CDR3aa: CASSQDSLGRDEQFF
CDR3nt: TGTGCCAGTAGTCAGGACAGTTTGGGGCGGGATGAGCAGTTCTTC

v_gene: TRBV27
d_gene: .
j_gene: TRBJ2-1
abundance: .
CDR3aa: CASSNRQSMLINEQFF
CDR3nt: TGTGCCAGCAGCAACCGACAGAGCATGCTTATCAATGAGCAGTTCTTC

v_gene: TRBV28
d_gene: TRBD1
j_gene: TRBJ2-3
abundance: .
CDR3aa: CASRVGTGLTDTQYF
CDR3nt: TGTGCCAGCAGGGTTGGGACAGGGCTAACAGATACGCAGTATTTT

v_gene: TRBV21-1
d_gene: .
j_gene: TRBJ1-6
abundance: .
CDR3aa: CASSKGRTGENNSPLHF
CDR3nt: TGTGCCAGCAGCAAAGGGAGGACAGGAGAGAATAATTCACCCCTCCACTTT

v_gene: TRBV11-3
d_gene: TRBD2
j_gene: TRBJ2-3
abundance: once
CDR3aa: CASSFGGRRTDTQYF
CDR3nt: TGTGCCAGCAGCTTCGGCGGGAGACGCACAGATACGCAGTATTTT

v_gene: TRBV29-1
d_gene: .
j_gene: TRBJ2-1
abundance: .
CDR3aa: CSVEGSSYNEQFF
CDR3nt: TGCAGCGTTGAAGGCAGCTCCTACAATGAGCAGTTCTTC

v_gene: TRBV18
d_gene: TRBD1
j_gene: TRBJ1-5
abundance: once
CDR3aa: CASSPLFVRQGGNQPQHF
CDR3nt: TGTGCCAGCTCACCACTGTTCGTCCGACAGGGGGGCAATCAGCCCCAGCATTTT

v_gene: TRBV12-3/TRBV12-4
d_gene: .
j_gene: TRBJ1-1
abundance: .
CDR3aa: CASSPGGPTEAFF
CDR3nt: TGTGCCAGCAGTCCGGGAGGTCCCACTGAAGCTTTCTTT

v_gene: TRBV6-6
d_gene: TRBD1
j_gene: TRBJ2-2
abundance: .
CDR3aa: CASSRGQIANTGELFF
CDR3nt: TGTGCCAGCAGCCGGGGACAGATCGCGAACACCGGGGAGCTGTTTTTT

v_gene: TRBV18
d_gene: .
j_gene: TRBJ2-6
abundance: once
CDR3aa: CASSRGLLSGANVLTF
CDR3nt: TGTGCCAGCTCTCGGGGTCTTCTCTCTGGGGCCAACGTCCTGACTTTC

v_gene: TRBV6-5
d_gene: TRBD1
j_gene: TRBJ1-5
abundance: few
CDR3aa: CASRDRVLQPQHF
CDR3nt: TGTGCCAGCAGGGACAGGGTTCTTCAGCCCCAGCATTTT

v_gene: TRBV19
d_gene: .
j_gene: TRBJ2-3
abundance: .
CDR3aa: CASSRGELGAITQYF
CDR3nt: TGTGCCAGTAGTAGAGGGGAGTTGGGGGCCATTACGCAGTATTTT

v_gene: TRBV5-6
d_gene: .
j_gene: TRBJ2-7
abundance: many
CDR3aa: CASSRSWGPSYEQYF
CDR3nt: TGTGCCAGCAGCCGATCCTGGGGGCCCTCCTACGAGCAGTACTTC

v_gene: TRBV6-2/TRBV6-3
d_gene: .
j_gene: TRBJ1-1
abundance: .
CDR3aa: CASSYLSGTEAFF
CDR3nt: TGTGCCAGCAGTTACTTGTCCGGCACTGAAGCTTTCTTT

v_gene: TRBV18
d_gene: TRBD2
j_gene: TRBJ2-5
abundance: .
CDR3aa: CASSPYGLAGAVTQETQYF
CDR3nt: TGTGCCAGCTCACCCTATGGACTAGCGGGAGCGGTTACTCAAGAGACCCAGTACTTC

v_gene: TRBV5-8
d_gene: .
j_gene: TRBJ2-4
abundance: .
CDR3aa: CASSFLLAKNIQYF
CDR3nt: TGTGCCAGCAGCTTTCTTTTAGCCAAAAACATTCAGTACTTC

v_gene: TRBV7-6
d_gene: TRBD1
j_gene: TRBJ1-1
abundance: .
CDR3aa: CASSPSGQINTEAFF
CDR3nt: TGTGCCAGCAGCCCCTCGGGACAGATAAACACTGAAGCTTTCTTT

v_gene: TRBV28
d_gene: .
j_gene: TRBJ1-4
abundance: .
CDR3aa: CASEAATNEKLFF
CDR3nt: TGTGCCAGCGAAGCGGCAACTAATGAAAAACTGTTTTTT

v_gene: TRBV5-1
d_gene: .
j_gene: TRBJ1-1
abundance: .
CDR3aa: CASSLQGGYTEAFF
CDR3nt: TGCGCCAGCAGCCTACAGGGAGGGTACACTGAAGCTTTCTTT

v_gene: TRBV24-1
d_gene: TRBD1
j_gene: TRBJ2-3
abundance: once
CDR3aa: CATSDLRKGAGTDTQYF
CDR3nt: TGTGCCACCAGTGATTTGCGCAAGGGGGCGGGCACAGATACGCAGTATTTT

v_gene: TRBV5-1
d_gene: TRBD1
j_gene: TRBJ2-7
abundance: .
CDR3aa: CASSLTGGAASYEQYF
CDR3nt: TGCGCCAGCAGCTTAACAGGGGGCGCGGCCTCCTACGAGCAGTACTTC

v_gene: TRBV9
d_gene: .
j_gene: TRBJ2-4
abundance: .
CDR3aa: CASSVAGDLAKNIQYF
CDR3nt: TGTGCCAGCAGCGTAGCGGGAGACCTAGCCAAAAACATTCAGTACTTC

v_gene: TRBV10-3
d_gene: TRBD2
j_gene: TRBJ2-7
abundance: .
CDR3aa: CAISATSGGPYEQYF
CDR3nt: TGTGCCATCAGTGCGACTAGCGGGGGACCCTACGAGCAGTACTTC

v_gene: TRBV2
d_gene: .
j_gene: TRBJ2-1
abundance: .
CDR3aa: CASIRTNTDEQFF
CDR3nt: TGTGCCAGCATTCGGACTAACACGGATGAGCAGTTCTTC

v_gene: TRBV10-1
d_gene: .
j_gene: TRBJ1-5
abundance: .
CDR3aa: CASSPGGNQPQHF
CDR3nt: TGCGCCAGTAGTCCCGGGGGCAATCAGCCCCAGCATTTT

v_gene: TRBV6-5
d_gene: .
j_gene: TRBJ2-7
abundance: .
CDR3aa: CASEGYEQYF
CDR3nt: TGTGCCAGCGAGGGTTACGAGCAGTACTTC

v_gene: TRBV7-2
d_gene: .
j_gene: TRBJ2-1
abundance: .
CDR3aa: CASSSQGTEQFF
CDR3nt: TGTGCCAGCAGCTCGCAGGGTACTGAGCAGTTCTTC

v_gene: TRBV4-1
d_gene: .
j_gene: TRBJ1-1
abundance: .
CDR3aa: CASSQVAGSFTEAFF
CDR3nt: TGCGCCAGCAGCCAAGTGGCAGGGTCGTTCACTGAAGCTTTCTTT

v_gene: TRBV10-1
d_gene: .
j_gene: TRBJ2-3
abundance: .
CDR3aa: CASSASGPTDTQYF
CDR3nt: TGCGCCAGCAGTGCCTCAGGGCCCACAGATACGCAGTATTTT

v_gene: TRBV7-2
d_gene: .
j_gene: TRBJ2-2
abundance: once
CDR3aa: CASIEKAGQRAGELFF
CDR3nt: TGTGCCAGCATCGAAAAGGCAGGGCAGCGGGCCGGGGAGCTGTTTTTT

v_gene: TRBV18
d_gene: TRBD1
j_gene: TRBJ1-1
abundance: .
CDR3aa: CASSADRGFNTEAFF
CDR3nt: TGTGCCAGCTCAGCAGACAGGGGCTTCAACACTGAAGCTTTCTTT

v_gene: TRBV7-3
d_gene: .
j_gene: TRBJ2-3
abundance: .
CDR3aa: CASSSDLVDTQYF
CDR3nt: TGTGCCAGCAGCTCGGACTTGGTGGATACGCAGTATTTT

v_gene: TRBV5-4
d_gene: .
j_gene: TRBJ1-2
abundance: few
CDR3aa: CASSSSGAVYGYTF
CDR3nt: TGTGCCAGCAGCTCCTCAGGGGCCGTCTATGGCTACACCTTC

v_gene: TRBV5-1
d_gene: .
j_gene: TRBJ2-2
abundance: .
CDR3aa: CASSLAAGPFGELFF
CDR3nt: TGCGCCAGCAGCTTGGCCGCAGGGCCCTTCGGGGAGCTGTTTTTT

v_gene: TRBV19
d_gene: TRBD1
j_gene: TRBJ2-1
abundance: .
CDR3aa: CASSPIPGTGVVDEQFF
CDR3nt: TGTGCCAGTAGCCCTATCCCCGGGACAGGGGTCGTCGATGAGCAGTTCTTC

v_gene: TRBV28
d_gene: TRBD2
j_gene: TRBJ2-5
abundance: once
CDR3aa: CASSAPGLASEETQYF
CDR3nt: TGTGCCAGCAGTGCACCGGGACTAGCTTCCGAAGAGACCCAGTACTTC

v_gene: TRBV12-5
d_gene: TRBD2
j_gene: TRBJ2-1
abundance: .
CDR3aa: CASGSSGSSYNEQFF
CDR3nt: TGTGCTAGTGGTTCCAGCGGGAGCTCCTACAATGAGCAGTTCTTC

v_gene: TRBV7-2
d_gene: .
j_gene: TRBJ1-1
abundance: .
CDR3aa: CASSLAVAGPTEAFF
CDR3nt: TGTGCCAGCAGCTTAGCTGTCGCAGGGCCCACTGAAGCTTTCTTT

v_gene: TRBV18
d_gene: .
j_gene: TRBJ1-2
abundance: .
CDR3aa: CASSEYTDSYTF
CDR3nt: TGTGCCAGCTCAGAATACACCGACAGCTACACCTTC

v_gene: TRBV9
d_gene: TRBD1
j_gene: TRBJ2-7
abundance: .
CDR3aa: CASSPPQGTGATEQYF
CDR3nt: TGTGCCAGCAGCCCCCCCCAAGGGACAGGGGCCACCGAGCAGTACTTC

v_gene: TRBV24-1
d_gene: TRBD2
j_gene: TRBJ2-3
abundance: .
CDR3aa: CATSDSGTSGGTQYF
CDR3nt: TGTGCCACCAGTGATTCTGGGACTAGCGGGGGTACGCAGTATTTT

v_gene: TRBV3-1/TRBV3-2
d_gene: .
j_gene: TRBJ2-7
abundance: .
CDR3aa: CASSHREPPYEQYF
CDR3nt: TGTGCCAGCAGCCACCGCGAACCTCCCTACGAGCAGTACTTC

v_gene: TRBV6-1
d_gene: TRBD1
j_gene: TRBJ2-3
abundance: .
CDR3aa: CASSEGQGRTDTQYF
CDR3nt: TGTGCCAGCAGTGAAGGACAGGGCAGGACAGATACGCAGTATTTT

v_gene: TRBV5-4
d_gene: TRBD2
j_gene: TRBJ2-1
abundance: .
CDR3aa: CASSLSRLAGLNEQFF
CDR3nt: TGTGCCAGCAGCTTGTCAAGACTAGCGGGACTCAATGAGCAGTTCTTC

v_gene: TRBV6-5
d_gene: .
j_gene: TRBJ2-7
abundance: .
CDR3aa: CASSPLTSLSYEQYF
CDR3nt: TGTGCCAGCAGTCCTCTCACTAGTCTCTCCTACGAGCAGTACTTC